This T cell receptor beta chain was retrieved from a study of shared clonotypes between healthy human individuals. TCRdb's table, derived via immunoSEQ multiplex PCR, lists solely in-frame clones and lacks some. The sample lists around 2.3 million clones, 90% to 96% occurring once. Trimming shortened V by 2 bases and J by 3 bases, and 18 bases separated the two germline ends. Germline V gene sequence: CDR1 SGHRS, CDR2 YFSETQ. The CDR3 spans 17 residues. The sequence came from a man between 18 and 35 years old in good health. This chain uses TRBV5-1 with TRBJ2-4, with D maybe TRBD2 (6 bases). Sequenced input: naive CD4+ T cells sorted from blood. Subset here: CD45RA+ positively selected. The CDR3 DNA reads as TGCGCCAGCAGCTTAAGAATTACCGGGGGAGGCAAAAACATTCAGTACTTC. It translates to CASSLRITGGGKNIQYF. Together with reference TRBV5-1 and TRBJ2-4, the CDR3 gives the full variable domain: KAGVTQTPRYLIKTRGQQVTLSCSPISGHRSVSWYQQTPGQGLQFLFEYFSETQRNKGNFPGRFSGRQFSNSRSEMNVSTLELGDSALYLCASSLRITGGGKNIQYFGAGTRLSVL.